This passage covers 31 T cell receptor beta chains from one sample sequenced in a study of T cell changes during pregnancy in multiple sclerosis. Clones were read by immunoSEQ multiplex PCR, and TCRdb kept only the in-frame ones, dropping some. The profile shows over 100,000 clones, about 94% of them singletons. The sample was peripheral blood, taken in the third trimester of pregnancy. The receptors here all came from a female donor with multiple sclerosis, enrolled in a pregnancy study.

This clone was counted once. This chain uses TRBV6-6 with TRBJ2-1; D not resolved. The CDR3 totals 11 residues. CDR1 and CDR2 from the germline V gene are MNHNY and SVGAGI (reference sequence). Trimming stripped 8 bases from V and 6 bases from J, with 8 bases between. CDR3 region: CASLGFNEQFF. The CDR3 DNA reads as TGTGCCAGCCTCGGGTTCAATGAGCAGTTCTTC.

The chain joins TRBV5-6 to TRBJ1-1, with unresolved D. The CDR3 spans 16 residues. Trimming removed 0 bases from V and 4 bases from J, with 16 bases in between. CDR1 and CDR2 from the germline V gene are SGHDT and YYEEEE. This CDR3 reads CASSLVPAPGSTEAFF. The DNA for the CDR3 is TGTGCCAGCAGCTTGGTTCCAGCCCCCGGGAGCACTGAAGCTTTCTTT. The entire variable domain, with the rest obtained from reference TRBV5-6 and TRBJ1-1, is as follows: DAGVTQSPTHLIKTRGQQVTLRCSPKSGHDTVSWYQQALGQGPQFIFQYYEEEERQRGNFPDRFSGHQFPNYSSELNVNALLLGDSALYLCASSLVPAPGSTEAFFGQGTRLTVV.

J is TRBJ1-2 and V is TRBV2, with D hard to call. The germline V and J ends were trimmed by 8 bases and 5 bases, with 12 bases remaining between them. Germline-derived CDR1 and CDR2 are SNHLY and FYNNEI. The CDR3 sequence is 12 residues long. CDR3 sequence (DNA): TGTGCCAGCGGCCTTTTCTCTTATGGCTACACCTTC. As protein: CASGLFSYGYTF. The variable domain in full, completed from reference TRBV2 and TRBJ1-2, reads EPEVTQTPSHQVTQMGQEVILRCVPISNHLYFYWYRQILGQKVEFLVSFYNNEISEKSEIFDDQFSVERPDGSNFTLKIRSTKLEDSAMYFCASGLFSYGYTFGSGTRLTVV.

This clone was observed a few times. V usage is TRBV23-1 and J usage is TRBJ2-5, with 10 bases that match TRBD1. TRBV23-1 is noted as an ORF with a role that remains uncertain. The trim removed 4 bases at V and 3 bases at J, leaving 5 bases unmatched. The CDR3 spans 15 residues. DNA of the CDR3: TGCGCCAGCAGTCGAAAGGGACAGGGGAAAGAGACCCAGTACTTC. Encoded protein: CASSRKGQGKETQYF.

J is TRBJ1-3 and V is TRBV4-1; D gene uncertain. V was clipped by 0 bases and J by 0 bases, with 9 bases between them. CDR3 size: 16 residues. Germline lookup yields CDR1 MGHRA and CDR2 YSYEKL. The CDR3 sequence is CASSQEHSLSGNTIYF. The CDR3 DNA sequence: TGCGCCAGCAGCCAAGAGCACAGCCTCTCTGGAAACACCATATATTTT.

V gene TRBV7-2 combines with J gene TRBJ1-3; D gene unclear. The V and J ends lost 3 bases and 0 bases respectively, with 12 bases between them. The V gene's germline CDR1 is SGHTA and CDR2 FQGNSA. The length of the CDR3 is 16 residues. CDR3 amino acids: CASSFSTVSSGNTIYF. The CDR3 DNA follows: TGTGCCAGCAGCTTTTCTACAGTCTCCTCTGGAAACACCATATATTTT.

The rearrangement uses TRBV30 and TRBJ1-2; a possible D gene is TRBD1 (6 bases). Germline V gene data show CDR1 as GTSNPN and CDR2 as SVGIG (reference sequence). The CDR3 spans 13 residues. V lost 0 bases, J lost 8 bases, and 13 bases lay in between. CDR3 coding DNA: TGTGCCTGGAGTGTATTAGGGGGGGACGGCTACACCTTC. It encodes CAWSVLGGDGYTF.

This chain connects TRBV28 to TRBJ2-5; 9 bases agree with TRBD2. Germline V gene data show CDR1 as MDHEN and CDR2 as SYDVKM. The ends lost 2 bases at V and 6 bases at J; junction bases unmatched: 13. This CDR3 is 17 amino acids long. Here the CDR3 DNA reads TGTGCCAGCAGTTTAGGAGGGGCTAGCGGGACGGAAAAGACCCAGTACTTC. Translated: CASSLGGASGTEKTQYF.

V and J are TRBV7-2 and TRBJ2-7, with 14 bases aligning to TRBD2. The junction had 12 bases not matched to a gene; V was cut back by 4 bases and J by 4 bases. Germline V lookup: CDR1 SGHTA, CDR2 FQGNSA. The CDR3 is 18 amino acids. CDR3 in DNA: TGTGCCAGCAGCTCCGATTTGACTAGCGGGAGGGCCGGGTACGAGCAGTACTTC. Protein sequence: CASSSDLTSGRAGYEQYF.

V usage is TRBV6-1 and J usage is TRBJ2-4; D unresolved. The CDR3 spans 14 residues. Germline V gives CDR1 MNHNS, CDR2 SASEGT. V lost 0 bases and J lost 4, with 7 bases in between. The CDR3 loop reads CASSEARVKNIQYF. CDR3 bases: TGTGCCAGCAGTGAAGCTCGGGTTAAAAACATTCAGTACTTC.

V usage is TRBV2 and J usage is TRBJ1-4; 8 nucleotides line up with TRBD1. J lost 3 bases, V lost 5 bases, and 2 bases had no gene match. This CDR3 contains 14 residues. Germline CDR1 reads SNHLY; CDR2 reads FYNNEI. The CDR3 reads CASSPGQANEKLFF. In nucleotides, the CDR3 is TGTGCCAGCAGTCCGGGACAGGCTAATGAAAAACTGTTTTTT.

This chain links TRBV30 with TRBJ2-3; 7 nucleotides line up with TRBD1. There are 13 residues in the CDR3. Trimming removed 4 bases from V and 3 bases from J; junction bases left unmatched: 4. In germline, CDR1 is GTSNPN, CDR2 SVGIG (reference sequence). CDR3 DNA: TGTGCCTGGAACAGGGGAAGGACAGATACGCAGTATTTT. It translates to CAWNRGRTDTQYF. The entire variable domain, with the rest obtained from reference TRBV30 and TRBJ2-3, is as follows: SQTIHQWPATLVQPVGSPLSLECTVEGTSNPNLYWYRQAAGRGLQLLFYSVGIGQISSEVPQNLSASRPQDRQFILSSKKLLLSDSGFYLCAWNRGRTDTQYFGPGTRLTVL.

The chain combines TRBV5-5 with TRBJ1-5; 8 nucleotides line up with TRBD1. V lost 4 bases to trimming and J lost 6 bases; unmatched junction nucleotides: 9. Germline CDR1 and CDR2: SGHKS and YYEKEE (reference sequence). The CDR3 totals 15 residues. Written as DNA, the CDR3 is TGTGCCAGCAGCACTCTCCTGACAGGGGTTCAGCCCCAGCATTTT. Translated, it gives CASSTLLTGVQPQHF.

The J gene is TRBJ2-7, the V gene TRBV5-5; 11 bases agree with TRBD2. CDR3 length: 18 amino acids. Unmatched junction bases numbered 15, after V lost 1 base and J lost 6 bases. The V gene's germline CDR1 is SGHKS and CDR2 YYEKEE (reference sequence). The CDR3 reads CASSLIVSSGGILLEQYF. CDR3 nucleotides: TGTGCCAGCAGCTTGATCGTCTCTAGCGGGGGGATCCTACTCGAGCAGTACTTC.

The rearrangement links TRBV7-8 to TRBJ1-4; the D is unclear. CDR3 length: 13 residues. Trimming left V 3 bases short and J 9 bases short, with 11 bases between. Germline loops: CDR1 SGHVS, CDR2 FQNEAQ. The CDR3 bases are TGTGCCAGCAGCTTGGGCGCGACTAAAAAACTGTTTTTT. Its translation: CASSLGATKKLFF.

J is TRBJ1-2 and V is TRBV5-6; 10 nucleotides align to TRBD1. This CDR3 has 15 residues. The V gene end was trimmed by 5 bases and the J gene end by 3 bases; junction bases not matched to a gene: 7. Germline CDR1 SGHDT, CDR2 YYEEEE. The CDR3 DNA is TGTGCCAGCAGACGTTGGGACAGGGGACACTATGGCTACACCTTC. It specifies CASRRWDRGHYGYTF.

V is TRBV9 and J is TRBJ2-3; 8 bases are shared with TRBD2. This CDR3 has 16 amino acids. V lost 3 bases to trimming and J lost 5 bases; unmatched junction nucleotides: 11. Germline V gene data show CDR1 as SGDLS and CDR2 as YYNGEE. CDR3 in amino acids: CASSDLLRGVLDTQYF. The CDR3 DNA sequence: TGTGCCAGCAGCGACCTTTTGCGGGGGGTATTAGATACGCAGTATTTT.

This chain joins TRBV19 and TRBJ2-5; 12 nucleotides agree with TRBD1. The CDR3 contains 14 residues. The trim removed 8 bases at V and 5 bases at J, leaving 6 bases unmatched. CDR1 is LNHDA and CDR2 is SQIVND in the germline V gene (reference sequence). The CDR3 loop reads CASGTGGSRETQYF. The CDR3 DNA sequence: TGTGCCAGTGGGACAGGGGGCAGTCGGGAGACCCAGTACTTC.

The chain has TRBV5-1 and TRBJ1-2; no definite D call. The CDR3 length is 17 residues. From germline, CDR1 is SGHRS and CDR2 YFSETQ. Trimming left V 1 base short and J 0 bases short, with 16 bases between. CDR3 DNA: TGCGCCAGCAGCTTGCTACCGGGAGGTACCACTAACTATGGCTACACCTTC. This gives the protein CASSLLPGGTTNYGYTF.

The chain employs TRBV5-6 and TRBJ2-5, with unresolved D. Trimming removed 1 base from V and 2 bases from J, with 6 bases in between. This CDR3 spans 13 amino acids. Germline assignment: CDR1 SGHDT and CDR2 YYEEEE. Here the CDR3 DNA reads TGTGCCAGCAGCTTGTTCGGGCAAGAGACCCAGTACTTC. Translating it yields CASSLFGQETQYF.

CDR3 bases: TGTGCCAGTAGTATAGGCAGGTCCGAAGCTTTCTTT. Residues: CASSIGRSEAFF. The chain carries TRBV19 and TRBJ1-1; no definite D call. Between the trimmed V and J ends, which lost 1 base and 8 bases, there was a span of 8 bases. The CDR3 spans 12 residues. Germline values: CDR1 LNHDA, CDR2 SQIVND (reference sequence).

This clone occurred a few times. The chain has TRBV2 and TRBJ2-1, with 7 bases aligning to TRBD2. The CDR3 contains 16 residues. Germline V gene sequence: CDR1 SNHLY, CDR2 FYNNEI. With V trimmed by 4 bases and J by 7 bases, 13 bases remained unmatched. CDR3 region: CASSAPGLAAGNEQFF. For the CDR3, the DNA is TGTGCCAGCAGTGCCCCTGGGCTAGCGGCGGGAAATGAGCAGTTCTTC.

With respect to this clone: Additional DNA sequences in this sample encode the identical CDR3. This chain connects TRBV7-3 to TRBJ2-1; TRBD1 agrees at 9 bases. V was clipped by 3 bases and J by 3 bases; unmatched bases: 0. The CDR3 contains 14 residues. Germline lookup yields CDR1 SGHTA and CDR2 FQGTGA. The CDR3 is CASSLTGGYNEQFF. In nucleotides, the CDR3 is TGTGCCAGCAGCTTGACAGGGGGCTACAATGAGCAGTTCTTC. Full variable domain (rest looked up from reference TRBV7-3 and TRBJ2-1): GAGVSQTPSNKVTEKGKYVELRCDPISGHTALYWYRQSLGQGPEFLIYFQGTGAADDSGLPNDRFFAVRPEGSVSTLKIQRTERGDSAVYLCASSLTGGYNEQFFGPGTRLTVL.

The chain links TRBV6-5 to TRBJ2-7, with D possibly TRBD2 on 7 matching bases. The CDR3 runs 14 residues. Germline V gene data show CDR1 as MNHEY and CDR2 as SVGAGI. V was cut by 6 bases and J by 4 bases, with 16 bases left in between. Here the CDR3 reads CASRRGGMRYEQYF. For the CDR3, the DNA is TGTGCCAGCAGGAGGGGGGGGATGCGTTACGAGCAGTACTTC.

The rearrangement links TRBV29-1 to TRBJ2-4; TRBD2 is a possible D gene (6 bases). This CDR3 contains 14 residues. From germline, CDR1 is SQVTM and CDR2 ANQGSEA. Trimming stripped 6 bases from V and 3 bases from J, with 15 bases between. The CDR3 bases are TGCAGCGTGCTAATCGGGGAGGTCAAAAACATTCAGTACTTC. Translation: CSVLIGEVKNIQYF.

The chain recombines TRBV7-9 with TRBJ1-4; TRBD1 matches 7 bases. This CDR3 is 16 amino acids long. V lost 4 bases, J lost 8 bases, and 13 bases stayed unmatched. Germline V lookup: CDR1 SEHNR, CDR2 FQNEAQ (reference sequence). This CDR3 is CASSYTHRGGGEKLFF. The CDR3 DNA reads as TGTGCCAGCAGCTATACCCACAGGGGAGGAGGAGAAAAACTGTTTTTT.

The genes are TRBV18 and TRBJ1-2; TRBD1 might be the D (5 bases). Between the trimmed V and J ends, which lost 3 bases and 6 bases, there was a span of 14 bases. Germline CDR1 reads KGHSH; CDR2 reads LQKENI. CDR3 size: 14 residues. The CDR3 coding sequence is TGTGCCAGCTCACCTCGGGGGACTGAAAATGGCTACACCTTC. Its protein product is CASSPRGTENGYTF.

J is TRBJ2-5 and V is TRBV7-2, with D unresolved. The CDR3 spans 13 residues. Deletions cut 2 bases from V and 5 bases from J, with 9 bases between. The germline CDR1 and CDR2 sequences are SGHTA and FQGNSA. The CDR3 nucleotides are TGTGCCAGCAGCTTACGGCCCGGGGAGACCCAGTACTTC. Residues: CASSLRPGETQYF.

This sequence joins TRBV6-1 and TRBJ1-1; the D is unclear. Germline V CDR1 and CDR2: MNHNS, SASEGT. With 4 bases removed from V and 4 bases from J, the gap between germline ends came to 13 bases. This CDR3 has 14 residues. The chain's CDR3 is CASSVEGSITEAFF. The CDR3 coding sequence is TGTGCCAGCAGTGTAGAGGGTTCGATCACTGAAGCTTTCTTT.

The CDR3 region has the DNA TGTGCCACCAGCAGAGCAGGGGGCGCCTACGAGCAGTACTTC. Encoded protein: CATSRAGGAYEQYF. The J gene is TRBJ2-7, the V gene TRBV15, with 8 bases that match TRBD1. The V segment lost 1 base and the J segment 2 bases; nucleotides outside the gene matches: 1. The CDR3 is 14 residues long. Looked up from germline, CDR1 is LNHNV and CDR2 is YYDKDF (reference sequence).

The chain links TRBV5-1 to TRBJ2-2, with D perhaps TRBD1 (6 bases). The CDR3 is 16 amino acids. Trimming removed 6 bases from V and 0 bases from J, with 15 bases in between. The V gene's germline CDR1 is SGHRS and CDR2 YFSETQ. CDR3 in DNA: TGCGCCAGCACCCCGTCCCGGACAGCGAACACCGGGGAGCTGTTTTTT. It translates to CASTPSRTANTGELFF.